The rows below give T cell receptor beta chains drawn from one sample of a study of blood T cells in healthy people across ages. TCRdb re-analysed the 5' RACE reads in MiXCR, keeping a single row per CDR3 protein. The sample lists about 780,000 distinct CDR3 sequences, 25% to 30% occurring once. In addition, the sample was reused for a study of T cells of mothers and their children.

The sample consisted of blood. These TCRs come from a boy younger than 18 in good health. CDR3s include the opening cysteine and the closing phenylalanine or tryptophan. Fields, in order: clone size, D gene, V gene, J gene, CDR3 DNA, CDR3 protein. D genes are given only for firm matches. Rows give clone size only sometimes, using once, few, many, or a class for an expanded clone.

abundance: few
d_gene: -
v_gene: TRBV7-8
j_gene: TRBJ1-5
CDR3nt: TGTGCCAGCAGCTTGGATTTCAATCAGCCCCAGCATTTT
CDR3aa: CASSLDFNQPQHF

abundance: -
d_gene: -
v_gene: TRBV9
j_gene: TRBJ2-5
CDR3nt: TGTGCCAGCAGCGTGGCTAGCTTGGGGGAGACCCAGTACTTC
CDR3aa: CASSVASLGETQYF

abundance: -
d_gene: -
v_gene: TRBV6-6
j_gene: TRBJ1-5
CDR3nt: TGTGCCAGCACTCCAACTGGGGAAGGGAAGCCCCAGCATTTT
CDR3aa: CASTPTGEGKPQHF

abundance: few
d_gene: -
v_gene: TRBV20-1
j_gene: TRBJ2-5
CDR3nt: TGCAGTGCTAGTAGGAAGTTCGGGGAGACCCAGTACTTC
CDR3aa: CSASRKFGETQYF

abundance: -
d_gene: -
v_gene: TRBV5-1
j_gene: TRBJ2-7
CDR3nt: TGCGCCAGCAGCTCGGGACGCGGCTCCTACGAGCAGTACTTC
CDR3aa: CASSSGRGSYEQYF

abundance: -
d_gene: TRBD1
v_gene: TRBV5-1
j_gene: TRBJ2-2
CDR3nt: TGCGCCAGCAGCTCCTCCCCGGACAGGGAAACCGGGGAGCTGTTTTTT
CDR3aa: CASSSSPDRETGELFF

abundance: few
d_gene: TRBD1
v_gene: TRBV12-3/TRBV12-4
j_gene: TRBJ2-2
CDR3nt: TGTGCCAGCAGTCAAAGACAGGGGGGAACCGGGGAGCTGTTTTTT
CDR3aa: CASSQRQGGTGELFF

abundance: -
d_gene: -
v_gene: TRBV27
j_gene: TRBJ2-6
CDR3nt: TGTGCCAGCAGCCCTCGGACTGGGGCCAACGTCCTGACTTTC
CDR3aa: CASSPRTGANVLTF

abundance: few
d_gene: -
v_gene: TRBV9
j_gene: TRBJ2-7
CDR3nt: TGTGCCAGCAGCGTAGGTTCGAGCTCCTACGAGCAGTACTTC
CDR3aa: CASSVGSSSYEQYF

abundance: -
d_gene: TRBD1
v_gene: TRBV19
j_gene: TRBJ1-6
CDR3nt: TGTGCCAGTAGTATGGAGGGGGCTCGTTCACCCCTCCACTTT
CDR3aa: CASSMEGARSPLHF

abundance: few
d_gene: -
v_gene: TRBV10-2
j_gene: TRBJ2-5
CDR3nt: TGCGCCAGCAGGAGACTAGGGAGGACCCAGTACTTC
CDR3aa: CASRRLGRTQYF

abundance: -
d_gene: -
v_gene: TRBV25-1
j_gene: TRBJ2-2
CDR3nt: TGTGCCAGCAGTGGAATATACACCGGGGAGCTGTTTTTT
CDR3aa: CASSGIYTGELFF

abundance: -
d_gene: TRBD1
v_gene: TRBV28
j_gene: TRBJ2-2
CDR3nt: TGTGCCCGCAGTGACGGACAGGGGAACACCGGGGAGCTGTTTTTT
CDR3aa: CARSDGQGNTGELFF

abundance: few
d_gene: TRBD1
v_gene: TRBV4-1
j_gene: TRBJ1-2
CDR3nt: TGCGCCAGCAGCCAAGATAGAACAGGGGGCGCACATGGCTACACCTTC
CDR3aa: CASSQDRTGGAHGYTF

abundance: -
d_gene: -
v_gene: TRBV7-9
j_gene: TRBJ1-3
CDR3nt: TGTGCCAGCAGCTCAGATCTTAGCTCTGGAAACACCATATATTTT
CDR3aa: CASSSDLSSGNTIYF

abundance: -
d_gene: TRBD1
v_gene: TRBV10-3
j_gene: TRBJ2-3
CDR3nt: TGTGCCATAATGACAGGGGGCGATTCAGATACGCAGTATTTT
CDR3aa: CAIMTGGDSDTQYF

abundance: few
d_gene: -
v_gene: TRBV6-6
j_gene: TRBJ1-3
CDR3nt: TGTGCCAGCAGTGGGCAGGGGTGGGGAAACACCATATATTTT
CDR3aa: CASSGQGWGNTIYF

abundance: -
d_gene: -
v_gene: TRBV2
j_gene: TRBJ1-1
CDR3nt: TGTGCCACCACTCCGCTTACAGGACCCCTGGGTGCAGCTTTCTTT
CDR3aa: CATTPLTGPLGAAFF

abundance: -
d_gene: TRBD1
v_gene: TRBV15
j_gene: TRBJ1-2
CDR3nt: TGTGCCACCAGCAGTACCAGGGGGCTCGGGGACTATGGCTACACCTTC
CDR3aa: CATSSTRGLGDYGYTF

abundance: few
d_gene: -
v_gene: TRBV2
j_gene: TRBJ2-1
CDR3nt: TGTGCCAGCAGTGACCTCGGGATCTCCTACAATGAGCAGTTCTTC
CDR3aa: CASSDLGISYNEQFF

abundance: few
d_gene: -
v_gene: TRBV6-5
j_gene: TRBJ1-6
CDR3nt: TGTGCCAGCAGCCCGGACAGACCGGTGGATTCACCCCTCCACTTT
CDR3aa: CASSPDRPVDSPLHF

abundance: -
d_gene: -
v_gene: TRBV7-9
j_gene: TRBJ2-6
CDR3nt: TGTGCCAGCAGCTTAAGGCTCTCTGGGGCCAACGTCCTGACTTTC
CDR3aa: CASSLRLSGANVLTF

abundance: -
d_gene: -
v_gene: TRBV4-1
j_gene: TRBJ1-2
CDR3nt: TGCGCCAGCAGCCAAGCGGCACCGGTGGCGGGGCCAGGCGGCTACACCTTC
CDR3aa: CASSQAAPVAGPGGYTF

abundance: few
d_gene: TRBD2
v_gene: TRBV5-1
j_gene: TRBJ2-5
CDR3nt: TGCGCCAGCAGCTTGACGGGGAGGGTAGAGACCCAGTACTTC
CDR3aa: CASSLTGRVETQYF

abundance: few
d_gene: TRBD2
v_gene: TRBV2
j_gene: TRBJ2-5
CDR3nt: TGTGCCAGCAGTGGCCTAGCGGGGGCCCAGTACTTC
CDR3aa: CASSGLAGAQYF

abundance: -
d_gene: -
v_gene: TRBV10-3
j_gene: TRBJ1-1
CDR3nt: TGTGCCACCTTTCAGGGTTTCGTCGGTGAAGCTTTCTTT
CDR3aa: CATFQGFVGEAFF

abundance: -
d_gene: -
v_gene: TRBV2
j_gene: TRBJ1-1
CDR3nt: TGTGCCACCAGGGGCTCGGGGGAGGGGGCTGAAGCTTTCTTT
CDR3aa: CATRGSGEGAEAFF

abundance: few
d_gene: -
v_gene: TRBV15
j_gene: TRBJ2-5
CDR3nt: TGTGCCACCAGCGTAATTTACCAAGAGACCCAGTACTTC
CDR3aa: CATSVIYQETQYF

abundance: few
d_gene: -
v_gene: TRBV2
j_gene: TRBJ2-7
CDR3nt: TGTGCCAGCCGCAACCAGGGTGTCTACGAGCAGTACTTC
CDR3aa: CASRNQGVYEQYF

abundance: -
d_gene: TRBD1
v_gene: TRBV20-1
j_gene: TRBJ1-1
CDR3nt: TGCAGTGCTAGAGATTTGAGACAGGGGGCAACTGAAGCTTTCTTT
CDR3aa: CSARDLRQGATEAFF

abundance: few
d_gene: -
v_gene: TRBV7-6
j_gene: TRBJ2-1
CDR3nt: TGTGCCAGCAACGATCGGGGAGGTCCCGACTCCTACAATGAGCAGTTCTTC
CDR3aa: CASNDRGGPDSYNEQFF

abundance: -
d_gene: TRBD2
v_gene: TRBV20-1
j_gene: TRBJ2-1
CDR3nt: TGCAGCCCAGCTGCTAGCGGGGGGCCAAGCTACAATGAGCAGTTCTTC
CDR3aa: CSPAASGGPSYNEQFF

abundance: few
d_gene: -
v_gene: TRBV20-1
j_gene: TRBJ2-4
CDR3nt: TGCAGTGCTACGTCGGGACCTTTCTTAGCCAAAAACATCCAGTACTTC
CDR3aa: CSATSGPFLAKNIQYF

abundance: few
d_gene: -
v_gene: TRBV28
j_gene: TRBJ2-7
CDR3nt: TGTGCCAGCAGTTTGGACTCTTTCTACGAGCGGTACTTC
CDR3aa: CASSLDSFYERYF

abundance: few
d_gene: -
v_gene: TRBV7-9
j_gene: TRBJ2-2
CDR3nt: TGTGCCAGCAGGCCCCAGGTGGTTACGAACACCGGGGAGCTGTTTTTT
CDR3aa: CASRPQVVTNTGELFF

abundance: -
d_gene: -
v_gene: TRBV12-3/TRBV12-4
j_gene: TRBJ2-1
CDR3nt: TGTGCCAGCAGTCCTGTTTCCCCTCCGGGCAATGAGCAGTTCTTC
CDR3aa: CASSPVSPPGNEQFF

abundance: few
d_gene: TRBD1
v_gene: TRBV12-3/TRBV12-4
j_gene: TRBJ2-1
CDR3nt: TGTGCCAGCAGTCCCGGGACAGGGGGCTCCTACAATGAGCAGTTCTTC
CDR3aa: CASSPGTGGSYNEQFF

abundance: many
d_gene: TRBD2
v_gene: TRBV29-1
j_gene: TRBJ2-5
CDR3nt: TGCAGCGTTGCCGGGGGGGAGACCCAGTACTTC
CDR3aa: CSVAGGETQYF

abundance: -
d_gene: -
v_gene: TRBV12-5
j_gene: TRBJ2-7
CDR3nt: TGTGCTAGTTGTTTTTCAACCGAGGCAAACATAGCCAGTGACAGCTACGAGCAGTACTTC
CDR3aa: CASCFSTEANIASDSYEQYF

abundance: -
d_gene: TRBD2
v_gene: TRBV2
j_gene: TRBJ2-7
CDR3nt: TGTGCCAGCAGCCCCAGGACTAGCGGGTTGAGCGAGCAGTACTTC
CDR3aa: CASSPRTSGLSEQYF

abundance: few
d_gene: -
v_gene: TRBV5-1
j_gene: TRBJ1-1
CDR3nt: TGCGCCAGCAGCTGGGGTCGGGGGTTAAACACTGAAGCTTTCTTT
CDR3aa: CASSWGRGLNTEAFF

abundance: -
d_gene: -
v_gene: TRBV6-5
j_gene: TRBJ2-7
CDR3nt: TGTGCCAGCAGTTACAGGGGCAAAGAGCAGTACTTC
CDR3aa: CASSYRGKEQYF

abundance: -
d_gene: -
v_gene: TRBV2
j_gene: TRBJ2-2
CDR3nt: TGTGCCAGCAGACGCGACAGTATTTACACCGGGGAGCTGTTTTTT
CDR3aa: CASRRDSIYTGELFF

abundance: few
d_gene: TRBD1
v_gene: TRBV6-7
j_gene: TRBJ1-1
CDR3nt: TGTGCCAGCAGGATAACAGGGGCAGGGGGGGGCACTGAAGCTTTCTTT
CDR3aa: CASRITGAGGGTEAFF

abundance: -
d_gene: -
v_gene: TRBV27
j_gene: TRBJ1-1
CDR3nt: TGTGCCAGCAGTCCCCGCAATGGGAACACTGAAGCTTTCTTT
CDR3aa: CASSPRNGNTEAFF

abundance: few
d_gene: TRBD2
v_gene: TRBV10-3
j_gene: TRBJ2-1
CDR3nt: TGTGCCATCACTACAGGGACTAGGAAAAACAATGAGCAGTTCTTC
CDR3aa: CAITTGTRKNNEQFF

abundance: -
d_gene: -
v_gene: TRBV12-3/TRBV12-4
j_gene: TRBJ2-2
CDR3nt: TGTGCCAGCAGTTTAGGTCTATATGGCGGGGAGCTGTTTTTT
CDR3aa: CASSLGLYGGELFF

abundance: -
d_gene: TRBD1
v_gene: TRBV20-1
j_gene: TRBJ2-7
CDR3nt: TGCAGTGCTGGGCCTTTTGGGACAGGCACCTACGAGCAGTACTTC
CDR3aa: CSAGPFGTGTYEQYF

abundance: -
d_gene: -
v_gene: TRBV24-1
j_gene: TRBJ2-2
CDR3nt: TGTGCCACCAGTGATTTGGGGCAGGGCGACACCGGGGAGCTGTTTTTT
CDR3aa: CATSDLGQGDTGELFF

abundance: few
d_gene: TRBD1
v_gene: TRBV7-2
j_gene: TRBJ2-5
CDR3nt: TGTGCCAGCAGCTTAGAGGACAGGGACGGAGAGACCCAGTACTTC
CDR3aa: CASSLEDRDGETQYF

abundance: few
d_gene: TRBD2
v_gene: TRBV7-9
j_gene: TRBJ2-7
CDR3nt: TGTGCCAGCAGCTCCGTTAGGCCGGGGGGAAGCTCCTACGAGCAGTACTTC
CDR3aa: CASSSVRPGGSSYEQYF

abundance: -
d_gene: -
v_gene: TRBV27
j_gene: TRBJ1-6
CDR3nt: TGTGCCAGCAGACATTTGAGCTCCTATAATTCACCCCTCCACTTT
CDR3aa: CASRHLSSYNSPLHF

abundance: -
d_gene: -
v_gene: TRBV21-1
j_gene: TRBJ1-2
CDR3nt: TGTGCCAGCAGCAAAAGGGGGAACAGGGGATTTGGTGGCTACACCTTC
CDR3aa: CASSKRGNRGFGGYTF

abundance: once
d_gene: TRBD2
v_gene: TRBV7-3
j_gene: TRBJ2-5
CDR3nt: TGTGCCAGCAGCTTAAACCAGCGGGGGGCCCAAGAGACCCAGTACTTC
CDR3aa: CASSLNQRGAQETQYF